The source of this T cell receptor beta chain is a study of cytomegalovirus exposure and HLA in healthy donors. CDR3 length equals 14 residues. The germline V gene encodes CDR1 SEHNR and CDR2 FQNEAQ (reference sequence). The study, taken as a whole, reports: TCR beta chain V- and J-gene trimming was linked, in a later analysis, to a missense variant in DCLRE1C. Researchers had no immune exposure information except CMV serostatus available. It was likely that a cluster of highly shared sequence variants was a sequencing artifact. Cytomegalovirus status was reportedly diagnosed by the classifier with high specificity and sensitivity.

The PCR contained 60 Vbeta and 13 Jbeta primers. Repertoires were generated with immunoSEQ multiplex PCR, while TCRdb's copy carries only in-frame clones and drops some. The sample has more than 85,000 clones, approximately 81% seen once; the top ten hold around 2.1%. Only a few counts were recorded for this clone. The antigen is not known. Compared with germline, one end of the junction differs, possibly owing to a read error. The V call is TRBV7-9, the J call TRBJ2-7; possible D gene TRBD2, 5 bases. The material sequenced was PBMCs. The TCR was taken from a woman aged 25 to 45 in good health and CMV-seronegative. The CDR3 sequence: CSSSLGGTDYEQYF. CDR3 sequence (DNA): TGTTCCAGCAGCTTAGGAGGTACTGACTACGAGCAGTACTTC. Filled out from reference TRBV7-9 and TRBJ2-7, the complete variable domain reads DTGVSQNPRHKITKRGQNVTFRCDPISEHNRLYWYRQTLGQGPEFLTYFQNEAQLEKSRLLSDRFSAERPKGSFSTLEIQRTEQGDSAMYLCSSSLGGTDYEQYFGPGTRLTVT.